Sequencing of this T cell receptor beta chain was carried out in a study of T cell responses to AZD1222 COVID-19 vaccine. General observations from the study: Spike-wide coverage was observed for vaccine-associated CD4 TCRs, with dominant responses at 160-218 and 743-854. Increases in Spike-specific TCR breadth and depth were seen after two AZD1222 doses.

Comments on this clone: Antigen: not known.

Sequencing was performed with immunoSEQ multiplex PCR; in TCRdb, only in-frame clones are kept and a portion is missing. The table records more than 110,000 clones, roughly 93% of them present only once. Germline V gives CDR1 SGHVS, CDR2 FQNEAQ. The length of the CDR3 is 13 residues. V was clipped by 5 bases and J by 2 bases, with 10 bases between them. This sequence was found in an adult in good health. Sample: peripheral blood, taken on day 0 of AZD1222 vaccination. The chain couples TRBV7-8 to TRBJ2-7; D is unclear. The CDR3 loop is CASSTTYPYEQYF. CDR3 in DNA: TGTGCCAGCAGCACGACCTACCCCTACGAGCAGTACTTC.